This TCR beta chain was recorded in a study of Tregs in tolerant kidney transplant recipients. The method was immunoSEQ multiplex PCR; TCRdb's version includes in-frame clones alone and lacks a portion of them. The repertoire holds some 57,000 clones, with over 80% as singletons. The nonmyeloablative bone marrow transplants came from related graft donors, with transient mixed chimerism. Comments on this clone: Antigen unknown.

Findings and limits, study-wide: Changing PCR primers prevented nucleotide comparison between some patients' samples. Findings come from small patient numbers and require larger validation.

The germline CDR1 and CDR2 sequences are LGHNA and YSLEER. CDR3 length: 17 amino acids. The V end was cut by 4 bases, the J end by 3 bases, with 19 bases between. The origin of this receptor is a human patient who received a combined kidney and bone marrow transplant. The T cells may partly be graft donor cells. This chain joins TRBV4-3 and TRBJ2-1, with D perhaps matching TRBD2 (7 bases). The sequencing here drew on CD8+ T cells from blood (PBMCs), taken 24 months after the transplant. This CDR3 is CASSLGGASGFYNEQFF. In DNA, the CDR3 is TGCGCCAGCAGCCTAGGGGGGGCTAGCGGTTTCTACAATGAGCAGTTCTTC.